The clone carrying this T cell receptor (beta chain) was recorded many times. The data are from a study of CD8 T cells in ankylosing spondylitis. TCRdb fed the 5' RACE reads into MiXCR, producing one record per CDR3 protein. Among roughly 42,000 distinct CDR3 sequences listed, around 2.9% were seen once. In germline, CDR1 is SGDLS, CDR2 YYNGEE. This CDR3 spans 16 amino acids. Trimming removed 3 bases from V and 0 bases from J; junction bases left unmatched: 6. The sequenced material came from blood, either unsorted or a sorted T cell fraction (not recorded which). This TCR was sampled from a male donor with ankylosing spondylitis or in good health (not recorded which). The chain combines TRBV9 with TRBJ2-1, with TRBD2 identical over 7 bases. CDR3 nucleotide sequence: TGTGCCAGCAGCGAATCGGGGGGTGCCTCCTACAATGAGCAGTTCTTC. Its protein product is CASSESGGASYNEQFF.